These 27 T cell receptor beta chains were all obtained from the same sample, sequenced in a study of beta chain features in type 1 diabetes (dated by TCRdb to between 2018 and 2020). The library was produced with the immunoSEQ multiplex PCR assay. The entire isolated RNA was reverse transcribed using the High Capacity cDNA Reverse Transcription Kit, and thus expressed TCRB transcripts were sequenced. The source is immuneACCESS, and TCRdb retained only in-frame sequences with V and J called. Part of the clones is not carried over; for the studies checked, unresolved V genes explain less than half of this, and the remainder is unexplained. The sample table shows 400,000 to 500,000 clones, and approximately 13% are seen once. Jointly, the top ten make up 0.035% to 0.045% of the sample. Sample: naive CD4+ T cells from blood. In the paper's terms, the cell subset or site label means: true naive CD4+ T cells. The receptor source for this set is a man aged 30 to 45 in good health.

This chain uses TRBV6-5 with TRBJ1-5, with TRBD1 identical over 7 bases. V gave up 0 bases and J gave up 7 bases; unmatched junction bases: 6. CDR3 length: 15 amino acids. Germline V gene data show CDR1 as MNHEY and CDR2 as SVGAGI. The CDR3 is CASSYSYRGEQPQHF. In nucleotides, the CDR3 is TGTGCCAGCAGTTACTCGTACAGGGGTGAGCAGCCCCAGCATTTT.

This clone has ten or more counts. The V and J genes are TRBV30 and TRBJ2-6; the D gene could be TRBD1 or TRBD2 (5 bases each). V lost 1 base to trimming and J lost 0 bases, with 7 bases between them. This CDR3 has 15 residues. Germline CDR1 and CDR2: GTSNPN and SVGIG (reference sequence). CDR3 DNA: TGTGCCTGGAGTGCAGGGAGCTCTGGGGCCAACGTCCTGACTTTC. Translating it yields CAWSAGSSGANVLTF.

The rearrangement links TRBV10-3 to TRBJ1-6; no clear D. The CDR3 contains 11 residues. CDR1 is ENHRY and CDR2 is SYGVKD in the germline V gene. V lost 3 bases and J 15 bases, leaving 9 bases between the germline ends. CDR3 sequence reads: CAISDRGDLHF. The CDR3 DNA reads TGTGCCATCAGTGATCGTGGGGACCTCCACTTT.

The V call is TRBV27, the J call TRBJ2-4; maybe TRBD1 (5 bases). V lost 5 bases and J lost 2, with 16 bases in between. The CDR3 has 16 residues. Germline CDR1 and CDR2: MNHEY and SMNVEV (reference sequence). CDR3 in amino acids: CASSTYLWGTKNIQYF. Here the CDR3 DNA reads TGTGCCAGCAGTACATACTTATGGGGCACCAAAAACATTCAGTACTTC.

This clone was counted a few times. This sample includes further DNA sequences coding for the same CDR3. This chain joins TRBV30 and TRBJ1-1; D uncertain. Germline values: CDR1 GTSNPN, CDR2 SVGIG (reference sequence). V lost 0 bases to trimming and J lost 8 bases, with 7 bases between them. The CDR3 spans 11 residues. The chain's CDR3 is CAWSVGGEAFF. In nucleotides, the CDR3 is TGTGCCTGGAGTGTTGGCGGGGAAGCTTTCTTT.

This sequence joins TRBV6-5 and TRBJ2-3, with a weak D call TRBD2 (6 bases). The V gene lost 8 bases and the J gene lost 4 bases, with 16 bases spanning the gap. The V gene's germline CDR1 is MNHEY and CDR2 SVGAGI. This CDR3 spans 14 amino acids. This CDR3 reads CASGTSGGPDTQYF. The DNA of the CDR3 is TGTGCCAGCGGGACTTCCGGGGGACCAGATACGCAGTATTTT.

The CDR3: CASSGIDIAGGRFQFF. The CDR3 region has the DNA TGTGCCAGCAGCGGAATAGATATAGCGGGAGGGCGGTTTCAGTTCTTC. The genes are TRBV9 and TRBJ2-1; 11 nucleotides agree with TRBD2. Trimming took 3 bases from V and 13 from J; bases not matched to a gene: 15. The CDR3 is 16 residues long. Germline CDR1 and CDR2: SGDLS and YYNGEE.

The rearrangement links TRBV10-3 to TRBJ2-5, with D unclear. V lost 3 bases and J 2 bases, leaving 16 bases between the germline ends. CDR1 and CDR2 (germline): ENHRY, SYGVKD. CDR3 length: 16 amino acids. The CDR3 bases are TGTGCCATCAGTGACGTGAGGAAAGCTGGACAAGAGACCCAGTACTTC. It translates to CAISDVRKAGQETQYF.

Only a few counts were recorded for this clone. This rearrangement joins TRBV29-1 to TRBJ2-7; 8 positions match TRBD2. In germline, CDR1 is SQVTM, CDR2 ANQGSEA. This CDR3 is 14 amino acids long. Unmatched junction bases numbered 9, after V lost 4 bases and J lost 4 bases. The CDR3 bases are TGCAGCGTTGGGGTAGCGGGGCGTACTTACGAGCAGTACTTC. Translation: CSVGVAGRTYEQYF.

This clone turned up a few times. CDR3 DNA sequence: TGTGCCAGCAGTGCTGACTCTAACTATGGCTACACCTTC. Its protein product is CASSADSNYGYTF. The chain joins TRBV6-6 to TRBJ1-2; D is unresolved. The CDR3 is 13 residues long. Trimming cost V 5 bases and J 0 bases, with 7 bases left between them. CDR1 and CDR2 from the germline V gene are MNHNY and SVGAGI (reference sequence).

This clone was detected a few times. V gene TRBV7-2 combines with J gene TRBJ1-6, with 7 bases fitting TRBD1. Per germline, CDR1 SGHTA and CDR2 FQGNSA. V gave up 0 bases and J gave up 7 bases; unmatched junction bases: 6. The CDR3 contains 16 residues. The CDR3 DNA is TGTGCCAGCAGCTTAGCGCTAAGACAGGGAAATTCACCCCTCCACTTT. Amino acid sequence: CASSLALRQGNSPLHF.

The CDR3 region has the DNA TGTGCCAGCAGCTTATATGCGGGACAGCTACGCTCTGGGGCCAACGTCCTGACTTTC. It encodes CASSLYAGQLRSGANVLTF. This sequence joins TRBV7-6 and TRBJ2-6; TRBD1 is a possible D gene (7 bases). Germline CDR1 reads SGHVS; CDR2 reads FNYEAQ. V was pared by 2 bases and J by 0 bases, with 17 bases between. The CDR3 has 19 amino acids.

This clone has more than one count but fewer than ten. This chain links TRBV10-3 with TRBJ2-7, with a tentative D call TRBD2 (5 bases). This CDR3 spans 14 amino acids. V gave up 8 bases and J gave up 0 bases, with 14 bases separating them. CDR1 is ENHRY and CDR2 is SYGVKD in the germline V gene. CDR3 protein: CAIAEGGISYEQYF. CDR3 nucleotides: TGTGCCATCGCCGAGGGTGGCATCTCCTACGAGCAGTACTTC.

This clone was seen only a few times. The rearrangement uses TRBV5-6 and TRBJ1-2; no clear D. Deletions cut 2 bases from V and 0 bases from J, with 11 bases between. Germline CDR1 is SGHDT and CDR2 is YYEEEE. The CDR3 is 15 amino acids. The CDR3 region is CASSFVLTPNYGYTF. CDR3 bases: TGTGCCAGCAGCTTTGTCCTTACCCCTAACTATGGCTACACCTTC.

The rearrangement links TRBV29-1 to TRBJ1-1; no clear D. The CDR3 is 11 residues long. Trimming cost V 2 bases and J 9 bases, with 10 bases left between them. Germline V CDR1 and CDR2: SQVTM, ANQGSEA. In nucleotides, the CDR3 is TGCAGCGTTGAACGGGCGGCCCAAGCTTTCTTT. It translates to CSVERAAQAFF.

The table lists this clone with a few counts. The chain is built from TRBV2 and TRBJ1-3, with D perhaps matching TRBD1 (6 bases). In germline, CDR1 is SNHLY, CDR2 FYNNEI. The germline V and J ends were trimmed by 10 bases and 4 bases, with 14 bases remaining between them. There are 13 residues in the CDR3. The CDR3 DNA sequence: TGTGCCACAAACAGGGAGTCGGGAAACACCATATATTTT. Translated: CATNRESGNTIYF.

The rearrangement joins TRBV9 to TRBJ2-2, with D perhaps TRBD1 (5 bases). Trimming shortened V by 4 bases and J by 7 bases, and 11 bases separated the two germline ends. Germline CDR1 is SGDLS and CDR2 is YYNGEE. The CDR3 consists of 13 residues. The CDR3 nucleotides are TGTGCCAGCAGCCAGGGTGACGGCGGGGAGCTGTTTTTT. Translating gives CASSQGDGGELFF.

CDR3 loop: CAWSRGRNTDTQYF. CDR3 DNA sequence: TGTGCCTGGAGTCGGGGGAGGAACACAGATACGCAGTATTTT. The chain combines TRBV30 with TRBJ2-3, with a weak D call TRBD2 (6 bases). Trimming stripped 2 bases from V and 2 bases from J, with 11 bases between. Looked up from germline, CDR1 is GTSNPN and CDR2 is SVGIG (reference sequence). The CDR3 spans 14 residues.

V and J are TRBV4-2 and TRBJ1-5; D is ambiguous. Trimming removed 0 bases at V and 2 bases at J, with 5 bases between. CDR3 length: 14 amino acids. Germline CDR1 and CDR2: LGHNA and YNFKEQ. The DNA of the CDR3 is TGTGCCAGCAGCCAAGATTGGGGCAATCAGCCCCAGCATTTT. Residues: CASSQDWGNQPQHF.

This clone was observed a few times. The V and J genes are TRBV30 and TRBJ1-1; maybe TRBD1 (6 bases). Germline V gene lookup returns CDR1 GTSNPN and CDR2 SVGIG (reference sequence). This CDR3 region has 14 residues. Between the trimmed V and J ends, which lost 2 bases and 7 bases, there was a span of 17 bases. The DNA for the CDR3 is TGTGCCTGGAGTTTGTTTGGGACATATGGTGAAGCTTTCTTT. Encoded protein: CAWSLFGTYGEAFF. Filled out from reference TRBV30 and TRBJ1-1, the complete variable domain reads SQTIHQWPATLVQPVGSPLSLECTVEGTSNPNLYWYRQAAGRGLQLLFYSVGIGQISSEVPQNLSASRPQDRQFILSSKKLLLSDSGFYLCAWSLFGTYGEAFFGQGTRLTVV.

This CDR3 reads CASSLGASGAHNEQFF. The CDR3 nucleotides are TGTGCCAGCAGCTTAGGAGCTAGCGGGGCTCACAATGAGCAGTTCTTC. The rearrangement links TRBV7-9 to TRBJ2-1; TRBD2 agrees at 9 bases. This CDR3 comprises 16 residues. Germline lookup yields CDR1 SEHNR and CDR2 FQNEAQ (reference sequence). J gave up 5 bases and V 1 base, and 6 bases lay outside the gene matches. Complete variable domain (other parts from reference TRBV7-9 and TRBJ2-1): DTGVSQNPRHKITKRGQNVTFRCDPISEHNRLYWYRQTLGQGPEFLTYFQNEAQLEKSRLLSDRFSAERPKGSFSTLEIQRTEQGDSAMYLCASSLGASGAHNEQFFGPGTRLTVL.

The chain recombines TRBV9 with TRBJ2-5; no reliable D call. In germline, CDR1 is SGDLS, CDR2 YYNGEE. This CDR3 region has 13 residues. V lost 0 bases and J lost 5, with 8 bases in between. CDR3 bases: TGTGCCAGCAGCGTAGACCTCCGGGAGACCCAGTACTTC. This sequence encodes CASSVDLRETQYF.

This clone was seen ten or more times. The chain couples TRBV30 to TRBJ2-6; 8 bases align to TRBD2. CDR3 length equals 15 residues. The J segment lost 0 bases and the V segment lost 5 bases, leaving 3 bases of the junction unmatched. The germline CDR1 and CDR2 sequences are GTSNPN and SVGIG (reference sequence). CDR3 region: CAWGGTSSGANVLTF. In DNA form, the CDR3 reads TGTGCCTGGGGCGGGACTAGCTCTGGGGCCAACGTCCTGACTTTC.

V usage is TRBV7-8 and J usage is TRBJ2-7; tentative D call: TRBD1 (6 bases). V was clipped by 1 base and J by 3 bases, with 7 bases between them. The CDR3 has 13 amino acids. Germline CDR1 reads SGHVS; CDR2 reads FQNEAQ. The CDR3 loop is CASSLGQDYEQYV. The CDR3 region has the DNA TGTGCCAGCAGCTTAGGACAGGACTACGAGCAGTACGTC.

This chain joins TRBV5-4 and TRBJ2-2, with TRBD2 matching over 9 bases. V was pared by 3 bases and J by 6 bases, with 6 bases of the junction left unmatched. CDR1 and CDR2 from the germline V gene are SGHNT and YYREEE (reference sequence). The CDR3 totals 15 residues. CDR3 nucleotides: TGTGCCAGCAGCTACGGCGGGAGGGCCGCCGGGGAGCTGTTTTTT. Protein sequence: CASSYGGRAAGELFF.

A few counts support this clone. This chain uses TRBV30 with TRBJ2-2; D gene uncertain. Trimming removed 0 bases at V and 3 bases at J, with 17 bases between. CDR1 is GTSNPN and CDR2 is SVGIG in the germline V gene (reference sequence). The CDR3 runs 17 residues. The CDR3 DNA reads as TGTGCCTGGAGTGTACGGTTGGGCAGGTGGGACACCGGGGAGCTGTTTTTT. Translation: CAWSVRLGRWDTGELFF.

The chain is built from TRBV15 and TRBJ1-1; TRBD1 agrees at 10 bases. CDR1 LNHNV and CDR2 YYDKDF come from the germline V gene (reference sequence). The CDR3 consists of 16 residues. J lost 4 bases, V lost 5 bases, and 10 bases had no gene match. DNA for the CDR3: TGTGCCACCAGCCCCTTGAGACAGGGGGCTTTCACTGAAGCTTTCTTT. The encoded protein is CATSPLRQGAFTEAFF.